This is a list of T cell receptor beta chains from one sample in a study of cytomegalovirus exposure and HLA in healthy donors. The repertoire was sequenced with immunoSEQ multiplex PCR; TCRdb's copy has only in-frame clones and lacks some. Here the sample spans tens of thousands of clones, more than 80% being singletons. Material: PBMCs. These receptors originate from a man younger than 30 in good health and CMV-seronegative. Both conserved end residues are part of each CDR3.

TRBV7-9 CASSRGTGALNTEAFF
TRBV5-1 CASSIQGAAGELFF
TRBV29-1 CSTSTGEGTEAFF
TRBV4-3 CASSRGILDEQYF
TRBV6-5 CASSRRLAGSYEQYF
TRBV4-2 CASSQDESSLYGYTF
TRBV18 CASSLPTASSYEQYF
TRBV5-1 CASTVAGGTDTQYF
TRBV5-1 CASSLANSDGETQYF
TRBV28 CASRPILENQPQHF
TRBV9 CASSGRQGIGTEQFF
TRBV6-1 CASSEGRSSTGELFF
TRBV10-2 CASSADGGTEAFF
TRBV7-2 CASSLVRPRTENTEAFF
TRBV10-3 CAISGGQANTDTQYF
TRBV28 CASSFGGGGGEKLFF
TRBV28 CASSPRPRTGGDYGYTF
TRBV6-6 CASSYSSGASYNEQFF
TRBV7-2 CASSLAAEGSYEQYF
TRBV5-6 CASSLYQAGKFDEQYF
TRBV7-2 CASSIGGYEQYF
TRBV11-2 CASSHDRGSYEQYF
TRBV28 CASSFGLAGAPGNEQFF
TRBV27 CASREAGKNYGYTF
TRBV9 CASSQGTANNEQFF
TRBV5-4 CASSWLRAGAYEQYF
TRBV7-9 CASSLAEVPFF
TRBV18 CASSRFPSQETGNTIYF
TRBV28 CASSGTSGSYEQYF
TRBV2 CASSEAGGRQYF
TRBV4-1 CASSQEYGGRRDTQYF